Presented here are 20 T cell receptor beta chains from one specimen sequenced in a study of T cell responses to AZD1222 COVID-19 vaccine. The assay was immunoSEQ multiplex PCR, and TCRdb's table has in-frame clones only and misses some. This sample has roughly 130,000 clones, with 88% found just once. Sequencing was performed on peripheral blood, taken on day 0 of AZD1222 vaccination. Every receptor here comes from an adult in good health.

The V call is TRBV2, the J call TRBJ1-5, with D possibly TRBD1 on 5 matching bases. CDR1 and CDR2 from the germline V gene are SNHLY and FYNNEI. This CDR3 spans 13 amino acids. The V gene lost 8 bases and the J gene lost 0 bases, with 8 bases spanning the gap. CDR3 region: CASGQDSNQPQHF. The CDR3 region has the DNA TGTGCCAGCGGACAAGATAGCAATCAGCCCCAGCATTTT.

CDR3 in DNA: TGTGCCAGCAGTTCAGGGGTTGTGACTAATGAAAAACTGTTTTTT. Translating it yields CASSSGVVTNEKLFF. The gene calls are TRBV28 and TRBJ1-4; D is perhaps TRBD1 (6 bases). This CDR3 is built from 15 residues. Trimming left V 4 bases short and J 2 bases short, with 11 bases between. CDR1 is MDHEN and CDR2 is SYDVKM in the germline V gene.

CDR3 in amino acids: CASSLGQDQYF. The DNA for the CDR3 is TGTGCCAGCAGCCTGGGACAGGATCAGTACTTC. The chain uses TRBV5-6 and TRBJ2-7; TRBD1 matches 8 bases. The CDR3 sequence is 11 residues long. CDR1 is SGHDT and CDR2 is YYEEEE in the germline V gene. V dropped 4 bases and J dropped 10; count of bases not matched to a gene: 4.

The chain carries TRBV3-1 (or the pseudogene TRBV3-2) and TRBJ1-1; D may be TRBD1 (5 bases). Germline CDR1 is LGHDT and CDR2 is YNNKEL (reference sequence). CDR3 length equals 13 residues. Trimming left V 3 bases short and J 0 bases short, with 5 bases between. The CDR3 region has the DNA TGTGCCAGCAGCCAGACAGTGAACACTGAAGCTTTCTTT. Translated, it gives CASSQTVNTEAFF.

The chain combines TRBV7-9 with TRBJ2-2; 8 bases map to TRBD1. Germline V gene lookup returns CDR1 SEHNR and CDR2 FQNEAQ (reference sequence). The junction had 5 bases not matched to a gene; V was cut back by 0 bases and J by 2 bases. CDR3 length equals 17 residues. The CDR3 DNA sequence: TGTGCCAGCAGCTTAGCCAGGGGGCTAAGCAACACCGGGGAGCTGTTTTTT. Translation gives CASSLARGLSNTGELFF.

This sequence joins TRBV5-5 and TRBJ2-3; TRBD2 matches 11 bases. With 4 bases clipped from V and 1 base from J, the junction kept 5 bases outside the gene matches. The CDR3 has 16 residues. Germline CDR1 reads SGHKS; CDR2 reads YYEKEE (reference sequence). The CDR3 loop reads CASSLKTSGGTDTQYF. CDR3 sequence (DNA): TGTGCCAGCAGCCTAAAGACTAGCGGGGGCACAGATACGCAGTATTTT. Full variable domain (missing parts from reference TRBV5-5 and TRBJ2-3): DAGVTQSPTHLIKTRGQQVTLRCSPISGHKSVSWYQQVLGQGPQFIFQYYEKEERGRGNFPDRFSARQFPNYSSELNVNALLLGDSALYLCASSLKTSGGTDTQYFGPGTRLTVL.

As DNA, the CDR3 is TGCGCCAGCAGTGAGTCCTATGGGGACAGGGGTCTTAAAATCGATAATTCACCCCTCCACTTT. Translating gives CASSESYGDRGLKIDNSPLHF. This sequence joins TRBV10-1 and TRBJ1-6, with 10 bases matching TRBD1. CDR1 is WNHNN, CDR2 SYGVQD, per germline (reference sequence). The CDR3 has 21 amino acids. V was clipped by 0 bases and J by 5 bases; unmatched bases: 16.

This sequence joins TRBV12-3 or TRBV12-4 and TRBJ2-1; no firm D call. CDR3 length: 12 residues. V was trimmed by 2 bases and J by 4 bases, leaving 3 bases between them. The CDR3 region has the DNA TGTGCCAGCAGTTTAAGGTACAATGAGCAGTTCTTC. Protein product: CASSLRYNEQFF.

V is TRBV14 and J is TRBJ2-7; 8 nucleotides line up with TRBD1. Germline values: CDR1 SGHDN, CDR2 FVKESK. CDR3 size: 15 residues. Trimming cost V 4 bases and J 5 bases; bases outside gene matches: 10. CDR3 sequence (DNA): TGTGCCAGCAGCCGGCGTCAGGGGGCTTTACACGAGCAGTACTTC. Translation gives CASSRRQGALHEQYF. The full variable domain, completed using reference TRBV14 and TRBJ2-7, is EAGVTQFPSHSVIEKGQTVTLRCDPISGHDNLYWYRRVMGKEIKFLLHFVKESKQDESGMPNNRFLAERTGGTYSTLKVQPAELEDSGVYFCASSRRQGALHEQYFGPGTRLTVT.

This clone was counted between two and nine times. This rearrangement joins TRBV5-4 to TRBJ1-1; maybe TRBD1 (5 bases). The CDR3 runs 15 residues. The germline gives CDR1 SGHNT, CDR2 YYREEE (reference sequence). Trimming shortened V by 3 bases and J by 3 bases, and 15 bases separated the two germline ends. The CDR3 sequence is CASSWGGPTHTEAFF. The DNA of the CDR3 is TGTGCCAGCAGCTGGGGGGGACCGACTCACACTGAAGCTTTCTTT.

This sequence joins TRBV27 and TRBJ2-7; a possible D gene is TRBD1 (6 bases). The CDR3 spans 16 residues. Trimming cost V 2 bases and J 5 bases, with 19 bases left between them. CDR1 and CDR2 from the germline V gene are MNHEY and SMNVEV (reference sequence). The CDR3 DNA sequence: TGTGCCAGCAGTTTAAGGCCGTCAGGGACACGGCACGAGCAGTACTTC. Its protein is CASSLRPSGTRHEQYF.

The V gene is TRBV9, the J gene TRBJ1-1, with D perhaps matching TRBD1 (5 bases). Trimming removed 7 bases at V and 0 bases at J, with 10 bases between. This CDR3 spans 13 amino acids. Germline V gene data show CDR1 as SGDLS and CDR2 as YYNGEE. The CDR3 reads CASAQGLNTEAFF. CDR3 in DNA: TGTGCCAGCGCGCAGGGTTTGAACACTGAAGCTTTCTTT.

The chain combines TRBV5-4 with TRBJ1-1; D perhaps matches TRBD1 (6 bases). Per germline, CDR1 SGHNT and CDR2 YYREEE (reference sequence). The CDR3 has 16 residues. V lost 2 bases and J lost 1, with 15 bases in between. CDR3 in amino acids: CASSLPPQGSNTEAFF. The CDR3 nucleotides are TGTGCCAGCAGCTTACCCCCCCAGGGGTCGAACACTGAAGCTTTCTTT.

The chain links TRBV4-2 to TRBJ2-2, with TRBD2 matching over 10 bases. CDR1 and CDR2 (germline): LGHNA, YNFKEQ. The CDR3 contains 19 residues. Unmatched junction bases numbered 11, after V lost 0 bases and J lost 4 bases. The CDR3 reads CASSQDPGSSGRATGELFF. CDR3 DNA sequence: TGTGCCAGCAGCCAAGACCCTGGTTCCAGCGGGAGGGCCACCGGGGAGCTGTTTTTT.

The chain uses TRBV27 and TRBJ1-6; a weak D match, TRBD1 (6 bases). V was cut by 7 bases and J by 4 bases, with 17 bases left in between. There are 16 residues in the CDR3. Germline values: CDR1 MNHEY, CDR2 SMNVEV (reference sequence). CDR3: CASTLGGVQYNSPLHF. The CDR3 DNA sequence: TGTGCCAGCACCCTAGGGGGGGTGCAATATAATTCACCCCTCCACTTT.

The V call is TRBV24-1, the J call TRBJ2-4; unclear D gene. V lost 6 bases and J lost 0, with 5 bases in between. The CDR3 runs to 13 residues. The germline gives CDR1 KGHDR, CDR2 SFDVKD. CDR3: CATSWTAKNIQYF. The CDR3 DNA follows: TGTGCCACCAGTTGGACAGCCAAAAACATTCAGTACTTC.

This clone is a singleton in its sample. J is TRBJ1-1 and V is TRBV28; the D is unclear. Trimming stripped 3 bases from V and 4 bases from J, with 12 bases between. CDR3 length: 14 residues. Germline CDR1 is MDHEN and CDR2 is SYDVKM. CDR3 sequence (DNA): TGTGCCAGCAGTTTTGTGGAAGGGCGCACTGAAGCTTTCTTT. As protein: CASSFVEGRTEAFF.

This chain joins TRBV14 and TRBJ2-7, with 12 positions matching TRBD1. The ends lost 3 bases at V and 4 bases at J; junction bases unmatched: 1. The CDR3 loop spans 14 amino acids. Germline V gene sequence: CDR1 SGHDN, CDR2 FVKESK. The DNA for the CDR3 is TGTGCCAGCAGCCAGGGACAGGGGGCTTACGAGCAGTACTTC. Amino acids: CASSQGQGAYEQYF.

In regard to this clone: Other DNA variants within this sample encode the same CDR3. The gene calls are TRBV28 and TRBJ2-7, with 7 positions matching TRBD1. Germline CDR1 reads MDHEN; CDR2 reads SYDVKM. CDR3 length equals 14 residues. J was trimmed by 6 bases and V by 2 bases; bases with no gene match: 7. This chain's CDR3 is CASSLQQGHLEQYF. In DNA, the CDR3 is TGTGCCAGCAGTTTACAACAGGGGCATCTCGAGCAGTACTTC.

The chain links TRBV10-3 to TRBJ2-2; TRBD2 matches at 9 bases. CDR1 is ENHRY, CDR2 SYGVKD, per germline. J lost 5 bases, V lost 6 bases, and 10 bases had no gene match. The CDR3 has 16 residues. For the CDR3, the DNA is TGTGCCATCAGCGCCCGGGCGGGGGGGCGGACCGGGGAGCTGTTTTTT. As protein: CAISARAGGRTGELFF.